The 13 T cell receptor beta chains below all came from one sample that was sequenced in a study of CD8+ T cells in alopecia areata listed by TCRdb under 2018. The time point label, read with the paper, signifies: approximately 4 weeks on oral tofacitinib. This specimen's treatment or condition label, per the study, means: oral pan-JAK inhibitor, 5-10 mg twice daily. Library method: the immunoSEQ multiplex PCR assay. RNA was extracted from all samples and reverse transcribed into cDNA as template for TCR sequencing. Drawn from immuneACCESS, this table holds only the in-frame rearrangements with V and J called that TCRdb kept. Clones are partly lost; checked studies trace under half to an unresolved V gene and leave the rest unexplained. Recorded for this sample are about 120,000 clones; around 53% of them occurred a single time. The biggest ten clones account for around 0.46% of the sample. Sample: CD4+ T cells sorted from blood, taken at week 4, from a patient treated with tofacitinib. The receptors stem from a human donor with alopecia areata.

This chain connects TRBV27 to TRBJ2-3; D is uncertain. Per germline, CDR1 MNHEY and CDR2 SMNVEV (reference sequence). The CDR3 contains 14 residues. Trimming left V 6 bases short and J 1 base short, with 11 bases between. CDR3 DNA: TGTGCCAGCAGGATCTCTCGACGCACAGATACGCAGTATTTT. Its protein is CASRISRRTDTQYF.

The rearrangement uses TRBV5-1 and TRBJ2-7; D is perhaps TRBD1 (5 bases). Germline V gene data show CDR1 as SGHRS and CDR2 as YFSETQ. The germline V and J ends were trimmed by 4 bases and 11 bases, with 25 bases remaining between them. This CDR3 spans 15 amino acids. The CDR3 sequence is CASSLSVTEATKKYF. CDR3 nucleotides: TGCGCCAGCAGCCTCTCGGTGACAGAGGCTACGAAGAAGTACTTC.

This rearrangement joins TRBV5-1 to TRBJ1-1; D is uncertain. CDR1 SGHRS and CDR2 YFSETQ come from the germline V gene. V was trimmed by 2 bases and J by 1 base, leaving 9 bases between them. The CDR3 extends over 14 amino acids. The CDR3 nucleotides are TGCGCCAGCAGCTTTGGGCCCTCGAACACTGAAGCTTTCTTT. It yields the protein CASSFGPSNTEAFF.

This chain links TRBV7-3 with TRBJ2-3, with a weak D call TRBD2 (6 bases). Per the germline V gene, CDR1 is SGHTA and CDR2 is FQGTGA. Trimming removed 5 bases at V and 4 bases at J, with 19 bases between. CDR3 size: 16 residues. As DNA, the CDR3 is TGTGCCAGCAGCAAGGACGTCACCCCGGGGGCAGATACGCAGTATTTT. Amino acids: CASSKDVTPGADTQYF. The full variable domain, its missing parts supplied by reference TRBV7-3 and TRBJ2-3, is GAGVSQTPSNKVTEKGKYVELRCDPISGHTALYWYRQSLGQGPEFLIYFQGTGAADDSGLPNDRFFAVRPEGSVSTLKIQRTERGDSAVYLCASSKDVTPGADTQYFGPGTRLTVL.

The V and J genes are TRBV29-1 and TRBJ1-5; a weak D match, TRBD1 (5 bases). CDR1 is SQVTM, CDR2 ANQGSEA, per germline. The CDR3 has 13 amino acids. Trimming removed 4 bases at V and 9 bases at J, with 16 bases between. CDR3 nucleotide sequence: TGCAGCGTTGGACCCGGGACTCCGGGGCCCCAGCATTTT. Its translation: CSVGPGTPGPQHF. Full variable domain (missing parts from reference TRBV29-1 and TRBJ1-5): SAVISQKPSRDICQRGTSLTIQCQVDSQVTMMFWYRQQPGQSLTLIATANQGSEATYESGFVIDKFPISRPNLTFSTLTVSNMSPEDSSIYLCSVGPGTPGPQHFGDGTRLSIL.

CDR3 sequence: CASSLGQGLNTGELFF. In nucleotides, the CDR3 is TGTGCCAGCAGCTTAGGACAGGGGTTGAACACCGGGGAGCTGTTTTTT. The rearrangement uses TRBV11-2 and TRBJ2-2, with TRBD1 matching over 8 bases. CDR1 and CDR2 (germline): SGHAT, FQNNGV. The J segment lost 1 base and the V segment lost 1 base, leaving 2 bases of the junction unmatched. CDR3 length equals 16 residues. The full variable domain, with the rest looked up from reference TRBV11-2 and TRBJ2-2, is EAGVAQSPRYKIIEKRQSVAFWCNPISGHATLYWYQQILGQGPKLLIQFQNNGVVDDSQLPKDRFSAERLKGVDSTLKIQPAKLEDSAVYLCASSLGQGLNTGELFFGEGSRLTVL.

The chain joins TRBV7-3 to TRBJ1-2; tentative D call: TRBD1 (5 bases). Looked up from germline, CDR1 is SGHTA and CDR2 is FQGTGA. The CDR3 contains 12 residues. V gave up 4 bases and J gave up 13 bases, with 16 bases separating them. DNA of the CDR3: TGTGCCAGCAGCTCCGGATCGGACACTGTCACCTTC. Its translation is CASSSGSDTVTF.

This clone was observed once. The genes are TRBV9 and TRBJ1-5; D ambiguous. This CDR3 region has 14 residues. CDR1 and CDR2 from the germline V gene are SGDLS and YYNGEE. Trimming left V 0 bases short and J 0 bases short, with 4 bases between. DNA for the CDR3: TGTGCCAGCAGCGTAGGCAGTAGCAATCAGCCCCAGCATTTT. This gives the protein CASSVGSSNQPQHF. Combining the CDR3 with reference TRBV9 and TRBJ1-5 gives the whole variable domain DSGVTQTPKHLITATGQRVTLRCSPRSGDLSVYWYQQSLDQGLQFLIQYYNGEERAKGNILERFSAQQFPDLHSELNLSSLELGDSALYFCASSVGSSNQPQHFGDGTRLSIL.

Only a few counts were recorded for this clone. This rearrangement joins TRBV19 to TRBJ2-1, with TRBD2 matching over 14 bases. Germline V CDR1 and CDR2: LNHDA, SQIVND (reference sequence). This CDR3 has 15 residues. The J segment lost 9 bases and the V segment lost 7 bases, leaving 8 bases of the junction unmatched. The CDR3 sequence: CASIGTSGGPGEQFF. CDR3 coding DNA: TGTGCCAGTATCGGGACTAGCGGGGGACCTGGTGAGCAGTTCTTC.

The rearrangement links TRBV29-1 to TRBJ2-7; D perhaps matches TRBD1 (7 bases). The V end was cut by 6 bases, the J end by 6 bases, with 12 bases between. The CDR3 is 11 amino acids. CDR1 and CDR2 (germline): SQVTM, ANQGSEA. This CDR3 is CSVGTAGEQYF. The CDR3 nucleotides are TGCAGCGTCGGGACAGCGGGCGAGCAGTACTTC.

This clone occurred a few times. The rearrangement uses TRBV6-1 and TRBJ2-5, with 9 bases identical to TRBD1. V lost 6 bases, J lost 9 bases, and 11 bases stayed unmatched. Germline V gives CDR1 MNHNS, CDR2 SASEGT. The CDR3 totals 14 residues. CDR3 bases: TGTGCCAGCAGCGCTGATGGACAGGGGAGATCCCAGTACTTC. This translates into CASSADGQGRSQYF.

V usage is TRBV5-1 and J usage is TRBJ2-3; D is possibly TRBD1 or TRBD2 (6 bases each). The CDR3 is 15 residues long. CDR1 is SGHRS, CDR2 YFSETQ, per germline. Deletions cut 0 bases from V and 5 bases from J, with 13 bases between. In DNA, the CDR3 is TGCGCCAGCAGCTTGGATCCGGGGGCGGGAGATACGCAGTATTTT. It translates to CASSLDPGAGDTQYF.

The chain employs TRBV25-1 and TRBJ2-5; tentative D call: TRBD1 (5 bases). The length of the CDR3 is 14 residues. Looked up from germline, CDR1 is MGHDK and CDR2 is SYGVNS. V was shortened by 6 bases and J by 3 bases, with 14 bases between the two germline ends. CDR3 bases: TGTGCCAGCAGCCCTTGGGGCGGTGAAGAGACCCAGTACTTC. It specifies CASSPWGGEETQYF.